This T cell receptor (beta chain) was obtained from a study of cytomegalovirus exposure and HLA in healthy donors. Study-level background: Later, an analysis reported that the 110 or so validation repertoires had used the same platform as the 500 to 750 first-cohort repertoires. Study-wide findings and caveats: Testing in vitro showed a few CMV-associated chains specific for CMV antigens. It was reported that the classifier diagnosed cytomegalovirus status with high specificity and sensitivity in both the original and validation cohorts. Researchers catalogued over 150 TCR beta chains as cytomegalovirus-associated.

Between the trimmed V and J ends, which lost 4 bases and 5 bases, there was a span of 6 bases. CDR3 size: 11 residues. CDR1 GTSNPN and CDR2 SVGIG come from the germline V gene (reference sequence). Produced via immunoSEQ multiplex PCR; TCRdb's table is partial and in-frame only. The sample yields over 85,000 clones, 90% to 95% seen once. As for this clone: Antigen: not known.

The V call is TRBV30, the J call TRBJ2-1; maybe TRBD2 (6 bases). The TCR comes from a young woman in good health and CMV-seropositive. The sample consisted of PBMCs. This CDR3 is CAWKRDNEQFF. The CDR3 region has the DNA TGTGCCTGGAAGCGGGACAATGAGCAGTTCTTC.